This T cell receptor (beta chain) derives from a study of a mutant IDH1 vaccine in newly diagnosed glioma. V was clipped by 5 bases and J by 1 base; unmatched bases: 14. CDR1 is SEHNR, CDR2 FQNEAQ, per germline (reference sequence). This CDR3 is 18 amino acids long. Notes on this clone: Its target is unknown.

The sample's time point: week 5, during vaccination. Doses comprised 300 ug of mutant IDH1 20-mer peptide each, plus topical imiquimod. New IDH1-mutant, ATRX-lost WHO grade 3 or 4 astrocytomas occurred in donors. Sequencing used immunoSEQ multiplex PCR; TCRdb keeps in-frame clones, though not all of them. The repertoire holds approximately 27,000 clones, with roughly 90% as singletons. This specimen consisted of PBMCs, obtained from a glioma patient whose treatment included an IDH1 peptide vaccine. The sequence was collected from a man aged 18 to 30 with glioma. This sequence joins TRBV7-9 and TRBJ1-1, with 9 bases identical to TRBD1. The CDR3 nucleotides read TGTGCCAGCAGCCGCCCCAATGAGGCGGGACAGGGGAACACTGAAGCTTTCTTT. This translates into CASSRPNEAGQGNTEAFF.